This T cell receptor (beta chain) was retrieved from a study of blood T cells in healthy people across ages. The germline V and J ends were trimmed by 3 bases and 6 bases, with 13 bases remaining between them. Germline assignment: CDR1 SGDLS and CDR2 YYNGEE. This CDR3 is built from 13 residues. The second PCR ran roughly 6 to 11 cycles with a sample-barcoded 5' primer and J-beta primers. TCRdb re-analysed the 5' RACE reads in MiXCR, keeping a single row per CDR3 protein. Here the sample spans fewer than 800,000 distinct CDR3 sequences, approximately 30% being singletons. This clonotype has a count of ten or more.

The sequence came from an elderly woman in good health. Sequencing input: blood. The J gene is TRBJ2-7, the V gene TRBV9; D gene uncertain. CDR3: CASSGSREAEQYF. The CDR3 DNA reads TGTGCCAGCAGCGGATCAAGGGAAGCCGAGCAGTACTTC.